This T cell receptor (beta chain) was captured by sequencing in a study of T-cell reconstitution after alpha-beta-depleted transplantation in children. The J segment lost 4 bases and the V segment lost 5 bases, leaving 12 bases of the junction unmatched. CDR3 length: 16 amino acids. Construction of the TCRbeta library involved unique molecular identifiers. TCRdb reanalysed the PCR reads using MiXCR and keeps one entry per CDR3 protein. The sample records some 490,000 distinct CDR3 sequences, approximately 12% being singletons. The chain carries TRBV12-3 or TRBV12-4 and TRBJ1-1; 8 bases match TRBD1. The receptor was derived from a human donor who donated a stem cell graft to a child with combined immunodeficiency. The material was PBMCs from the stem cell graft donor, obtained from the stem cell graft. The CDR3 here is CASSQTGGWYGTEAFF. The CDR3 nucleotides read TGTGCCAGCAGTCAAACAGGGGGATGGTATGGCACTGAAGCTTTCTTT.